This TCR beta chain was documented in a study of cytomegalovirus exposure and HLA in healthy donors. Study summary: From HLA-typed donors, an early data release held 70 million to 100 million unique TCRs.

This clone was counted only a few times. Primers: 60 Vbeta forward and 13 Jbeta reverse. Profiling relied on immunoSEQ multiplex PCR, and the TCRdb table lists in-frame clones only, not all of them. The sample consists of under 200,000 clones, roughly 80% of them appearing once. The CDR3 is made up of 14 amino acids. V was pared by 0 bases and J by 5 bases, with 2 bases of the junction left unmatched. Germline V gene data show CDR1 as SGHRS and CDR2 as YFSETQ. The source of this sequence is a woman between 18 and 29 years old in good health and CMV-seronegative. The sequencing sample was made of PBMCs. The chain recombines TRBV5-1 with TRBJ2-7; 10 bases map to TRBD1. The CDR3 bases are TGCGCCAGCAGCTTGGGACAGGGGGCGCACGAGCAGTACTTC. Protein product: CASSLGQGAHEQYF.